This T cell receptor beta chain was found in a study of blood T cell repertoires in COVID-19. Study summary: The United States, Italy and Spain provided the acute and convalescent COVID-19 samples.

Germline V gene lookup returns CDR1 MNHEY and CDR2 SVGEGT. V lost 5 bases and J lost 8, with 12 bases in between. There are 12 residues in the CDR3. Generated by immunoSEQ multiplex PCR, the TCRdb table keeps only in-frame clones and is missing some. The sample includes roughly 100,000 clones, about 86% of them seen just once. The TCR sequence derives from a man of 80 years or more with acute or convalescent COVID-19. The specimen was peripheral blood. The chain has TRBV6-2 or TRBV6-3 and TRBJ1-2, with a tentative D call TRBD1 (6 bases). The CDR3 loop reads CASSMGARGYTF. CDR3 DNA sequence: TGTGCCAGCAGTATGGGGGCCCGGGGCTACACCTTC.